The clone carrying this T cell receptor (beta chain) has a single count. Antigen unknown. Germline values: CDR1 MNHEY, CDR2 SVGEGT. CDR3 length equals 17 residues. The trim removed 4 bases at V and 3 bases at J, leaving 10 bases unmatched. This sample was included in a study of Ad26.COV2.S vaccination and SARS-CoV-2 variants. Points from the study as a whole: The TCR-based breadth and depth measures might underestimate overall T cell responses.

The repertoire was sequenced with immunoSEQ multiplex PCR; TCRdb's copy has only in-frame clones and lacks some. The profile shows a few hundred thousand clones, about 90% of them singletons. The sample's treatment: 19 received Ad26.COV2.S at low or high dose, single or two shots; 5 received placebo; per-sample allocation not given. Sampling took place 63 days after the first vaccine or placebo injection. The sample here was peripheral blood, taken in a trial of Ad26.COV2.S vaccine versus placebo. The sequence came from a person aged 18-65 years who received the Ad26.COV2.S COVID-19 vaccine or a placebo. The V call is TRBV6-2 or TRBV6-3, the J call TRBJ2-7; 12 nucleotides align to TRBD2. CDR3 in DNA: TGTGCCAGCAGTTCATCTAGCGGGAGGGCGCGATTCTACGAGCAGTACTTC. Protein: CASSSSSGRARFYEQYF.